This T cell receptor (beta chain) originates from a study of blood T cells in healthy people across ages. Study overall: When template switching was applied, about one barcoded beta molecule was captured per two T cells.

Trimming took 4 bases from V and 5 from J; bases not matched to a gene: 6. CDR1 and CDR2 (germline): SGHRS, YFSETQ. This CDR3 has 14 amino acids. It was with a sample-barcoded 5' primer and a J-beta primer mix that a second PCR of roughly 7 to 12 cycles was run. TCRdb itself ran the 5' RACE reads through MiXCR, one entry per CDR3 protein. The table includes 1.5 million to 2 million distinct CDR3 sequences, more than 35% detected once. Peripheral blood was drawn, approximately 10 milliliters per donor. Per-sample PBMC isolation yielded at least 6 million cells. The authors extracted at least 5 micrograms of total RNA per sample.

The chain joins TRBV5-1 to TRBJ2-1, with 7 bases lining up with TRBD2. This sequence originates from a human donor in good health. Sequences were obtained from blood. The chain's CDR3 is CASSERTRDNEQFF. DNA of the CDR3: TGCGCCAGCAGCGAACGGACTAGGGACAATGAGCAGTTCTTC.